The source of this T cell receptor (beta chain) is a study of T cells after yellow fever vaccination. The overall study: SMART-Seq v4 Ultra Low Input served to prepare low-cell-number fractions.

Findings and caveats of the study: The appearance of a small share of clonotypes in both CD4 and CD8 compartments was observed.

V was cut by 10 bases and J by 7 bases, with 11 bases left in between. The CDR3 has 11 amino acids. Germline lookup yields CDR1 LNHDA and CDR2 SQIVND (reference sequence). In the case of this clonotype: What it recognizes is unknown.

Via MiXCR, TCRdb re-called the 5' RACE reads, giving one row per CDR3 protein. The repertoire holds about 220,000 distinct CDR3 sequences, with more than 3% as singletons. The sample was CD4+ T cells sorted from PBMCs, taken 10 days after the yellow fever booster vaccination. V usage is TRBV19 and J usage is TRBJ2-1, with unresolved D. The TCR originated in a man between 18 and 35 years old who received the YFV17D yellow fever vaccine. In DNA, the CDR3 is TGTGCCACCGAATCAGCGAATGAGCAGTTCTTC. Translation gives CATESANEQFF.